This is a list of T cell receptor beta chains from one sample in a study of blood T cell repertoires in COVID-19. Assay: immunoSEQ multiplex PCR; the TCRdb copy retains only in-frame clones and omits some. The data contain about 79,000 clones, around 90% of them singletons. Sequenced input: peripheral blood. All receptors come from a man aged 50-59 years with active COVID-19. The CDR3 runs from the conserved cysteine through the conserved F or W. Each record gives: CDR3 protein, D gene, J gene, V gene. D genes are given only for firm matches.

CDR3: CASSPQIQETQYF
D: NA
J: TRBJ2-5
V: TRBV12-3/TRBV12-4

CDR3: CASSLTVDTEAFF
D: NA
J: TRBJ1-1
V: TRBV7-3

CDR3: CASSRVSGPSYNEQFF
D: NA
J: TRBJ2-1
V: TRBV18

CDR3: CASSRPGLAGAGEADTQYF
D: TRBD2
J: TRBJ2-3
V: TRBV18

CDR3: CASSRSGVHNEQFF
D: NA
J: TRBJ2-1
V: TRBV3-1/TRBV3-2

CDR3: CASSFDAVLGVPIQETQYF
D: NA
J: TRBJ2-5
V: TRBV28

CDR3: CASSPTGGIGELFF
D: TRBD1
J: TRBJ2-2
V: TRBV7-3

CDR3: CASSQGLASEKLFF
D: NA
J: TRBJ1-4
V: TRBV6-5

CDR3: CASSSSKIGELFF
D: NA
J: TRBJ2-2
V: TRBV12-3/TRBV12-4

CDR3: CASSDGLRGGDGYTF
D: NA
J: TRBJ1-2
V: TRBV9

CDR3: CASRPTGVTGELFF
D: TRBD1
J: TRBJ2-2
V: TRBV2

CDR3: CAGDRGGLNTGELFF
D: TRBD2
J: TRBJ2-2
V: TRBV7-9

CDR3: CASSLTSGRMGTQYF
D: TRBD2
J: TRBJ2-5
V: TRBV5-4

CDR3: CASSPRAKGWTGQETQYF
D: NA
J: TRBJ2-5
V: TRBV7-2

CDR3: CASSRDRGTGELFF
D: TRBD1
J: TRBJ2-2
V: TRBV2

CDR3: CASSGGARVRNTGELFF
D: NA
J: TRBJ2-2
V: TRBV10-2

CDR3: CASSQALGTSGYNEQFF
D: TRBD2
J: TRBJ2-1
V: TRBV14

CDR3: CASTWGRGGATGELFF
D: NA
J: TRBJ2-2
V: TRBV11-2

CDR3: CASSPIQGAGGYTF
D: TRBD1
J: TRBJ1-2
V: TRBV28

CDR3: CASSLGQVYGYTF
D: NA
J: TRBJ1-2
V: TRBV12-3/TRBV12-4

CDR3: CASTKTGYTQYF
D: NA
J: TRBJ2-3
V: TRBV12-3/TRBV12-4

CDR3: CASSPQSEINYGYTF
D: NA
J: TRBJ1-2
V: TRBV18

CDR3: CASSSVSSYNSPLHF
D: NA
J: TRBJ1-6
V: TRBV27

CDR3: CASSPALAGRENSYFTDTQYF
D: TRBD2
J: TRBJ2-3
V: TRBV18

CDR3: CASSSPTEAFF
D: NA
J: TRBJ1-1
V: TRBV28

CDR3: CASSLDSQSGNTIYF
D: NA
J: TRBJ1-3
V: TRBV5-5

CDR3: CASSQDVARGVNGEAFF
D: NA
J: TRBJ1-1
V: TRBV4-2

CDR3: CASSLTGFIVDEQYF
D: NA
J: TRBJ2-7
V: TRBV11-2

CDR3: CASSQRLAGGNEQFF
D: TRBD2
J: TRBJ2-1
V: TRBV4-2

CDR3: CASRLGVLYEQYF
D: NA
J: TRBJ2-7
V: TRBV2

CDR3: CASSLTSGKADTQYF
D: TRBD2
J: TRBJ2-3
V: TRBV27

CDR3: CASSIGNSRSTDTQYF
D: NA
J: TRBJ2-3
V: TRBV7-2

CDR3: CASSPSVRGSNEKLFF
D: NA
J: TRBJ1-4
V: TRBV7-9

CDR3: CASSDSHTSGYEQFF
D: TRBD2
J: TRBJ2-1
V: TRBV6-4

CDR3: CASTGSLNSPLHF
D: NA
J: TRBJ1-6
V: TRBV27

CDR3: CASSQEGRGVGNEQFF
D: NA
J: TRBJ2-1
V: TRBV4-1

CDR3: CASSVGGDTQYF
D: NA
J: TRBJ2-3
V: TRBV9

CDR3: CASSLPGLAGASSTDTQYF
D: TRBD2
J: TRBJ2-3
V: TRBV28

CDR3: CASSKTLPYEQYF
D: NA
J: TRBJ2-7
V: TRBV6-2/TRBV6-3

CDR3: CAWRHRGRGRNQPQHF
D: TRBD1
J: TRBJ1-5
V: TRBV30

CDR3: CASSLNWGPNYGYTF
D: NA
J: TRBJ1-2
V: TRBV7-2

CDR3: CATSTGGWSSNQPQHF
D: NA
J: TRBJ1-5
V: TRBV15

CDR3: CASSFSGEQQYF
D: NA
J: TRBJ2-7
V: TRBV5-1

CDR3: CAWSASTGTGSTEAFF
D: TRBD1
J: TRBJ1-1
V: TRBV30

CDR3: CASSPRRGGGDTGELFF
D: TRBD2
J: TRBJ2-2
V: TRBV7-2

CDR3: CASSGTGPFQGGYTF
D: TRBD1
J: TRBJ1-2
V: TRBV25-1

CDR3: CASSHSAGGDTQYF
D: TRBD2
J: TRBJ2-3
V: TRBV3-1/TRBV3-2

CDR3: CASSSGHDRGLDSPLHF
D: TRBD1
J: TRBJ1-6
V: TRBV5-4

CDR3: CASSLRNNRFSSYNEQFF
D: NA
J: TRBJ2-1
V: TRBV5-4

CDR3: CASSSAGQGARLAFF
D: NA
J: TRBJ1-1
V: TRBV28

CDR3: CASSSTSAGAVEQYF
D: NA
J: TRBJ2-7
V: TRBV7-8

CDR3: CASRELAKNIQYF
D: NA
J: TRBJ2-4
V: TRBV7-8

CDR3: CASSRGLANRETQYF
D: TRBD2
J: TRBJ2-5
V: TRBV7-7

CDR3: CASSQDRSGADTQYF
D: TRBD1
J: TRBJ2-3
V: TRBV16

CDR3: CASSQERSRGKGEKLFF
D: NA
J: TRBJ1-4
V: TRBV4-3

CDR3: CASSLRFSGQGEYEQFF
D: TRBD1
J: TRBJ2-1
V: TRBV11-2

CDR3: CASRSANEKLFF
D: NA
J: TRBJ1-4
V: TRBV27

CDR3: CASSQDWGRVEWPQHF
D: NA
J: TRBJ1-5
V: TRBV4-3

CDR3: CASSQEETGQQGYTF
D: TRBD1
J: TRBJ1-2
V: TRBV4-2

CDR3: CASSELPVTDTQYF
D: NA
J: TRBJ2-3
V: TRBV7-2